Presented here are 30 T cell receptor beta chains from one specimen sequenced in a study of control samples from healthy donors and cancer patients (TCRdb year 2020). The protocol used for the library was the immunoSEQ multiplex PCR assay. In TCRdb, the immuneACCESS table is reduced to in-frame sequences with V and J assigned. These tables do not hold every clone; where another copy was compared, an unresolved V gene accounts for under half, and the others remain unexplained. The sample has 75,000 to 100,000 clones on record, around 88% of them singletons. 13% to 15% of the sample is in the top ten clones. The material sequenced was blood. Receptors were obtained from a man aged 25 to 40 in good health.

As DNA, the CDR3 is TGTGCCAGCAGCTTTAACAGGGGGTCTAACTATGGCTACACCTTC. It translates to CASSFNRGSNYGYTF. The rearrangement joins TRBV5-4 to TRBJ1-2; 8 bases are a match to TRBD1. V lost 2 bases to trimming and J lost 0 bases; unmatched junction nucleotides: 3. The CDR3 contains 15 residues. Germline-derived CDR1 and CDR2 are SGHNT and YYREEE (reference sequence).

This clone appeared a few times. The rearrangement uses TRBV10-2 and TRBJ2-5; weak D call: TRBD1 (5 bases). CDR1 and CDR2 (germline): WSHSY, SAAADI. The length of the CDR3 is 13 residues. Trimming shortened V by 6 bases and J by 5 bases, and 13 bases separated the two germline ends. The DNA of the CDR3 is TGCGCCAGCAGCCTTCATAAGGGGGAGACCCAGTACTTC. Protein sequence: CASSLHKGETQYF.

V is TRBV9 and J is TRBJ2-3; 7 positions agree with TRBD2. V was clipped by 1 base and J by 3 bases; unmatched bases: 5. The CDR3 sequence is 15 residues long. Germline-derived CDR1 and CDR2 are SGDLS and YYNGEE. The CDR3 DNA is TGTGCCAGCAGCGTAAGAGGACTAGGAACAGATACGCAGTATTTT. Its translation is CASSVRGLGTDTQYF.

The chain carries TRBV28 and TRBJ2-1; TRBD2 agrees at 9 bases. CDR1 is MDHEN and CDR2 is SYDVKM in the germline V gene. V was pared by 5 bases and J by 3 bases, with 8 bases of the junction left unmatched. The CDR3 loop spans 16 amino acids. CDR3 sequence reads: CASSGSGSHLYNEQFF. CDR3 coding DNA: TGTGCCAGCAGTGGTAGCGGGAGTCACCTCTACAATGAGCAGTTCTTC.

This sequence joins TRBV29-1 and TRBJ1-4; TRBD1 is a possible D gene (5 bases). CDR3 length: 14 amino acids. Germline V CDR1 and CDR2: SQVTM, ANQGSEA. The V end was cut by 7 bases, the J end by 2 bases, with 14 bases between. The CDR3 coding sequence is TGCAGCGCTGTGCGGGGGGGGACTAATGAAAAACTGTTTTTT. Translation gives CSAVRGGTNEKLFF.

Of note for this clone: At one boundary the junction diverges from the germline segment, which might be a read error. The rearrangement links TRBV27 to TRBJ2-1; 9 bases align to TRBD2. Germline V gene lookup returns CDR1 MNHEY and CDR2 SMNVEV (reference sequence). The CDR3 extends over 14 amino acids. The CDR3 loop is CASKRASGNKEQFF. Written as DNA, the CDR3 is TGTGCCAGCAAAAGGGCTAGCGGGAACAAGGAGCAGTTCTTC.

The chain joins TRBV5-6 to TRBJ2-2; either TRBD1 or TRBD2 may supply D (5 bases each). Germline V lookup: CDR1 SGHDT, CDR2 YYEEEE. V was trimmed by 4 bases and J by 5 bases, leaving 21 bases between them. The CDR3 is 17 residues long. The chain's CDR3 is CASSLPGAAGQTGELFF. In DNA form, the CDR3 reads TGTGCCAGCAGCCTGCCTGGAGCGGCAGGGCAAACCGGGGAGCTGTTTTTT. Based on the CDR3 plus reference TRBV5-6 and TRBJ2-2, the full variable domain is DAGVTQSPTHLIKTRGQQVTLRCSPKSGHDTVSWYQQALGQGPQFIFQYYEEEERQRGNFPDRFSGHQFPNYSSELNVNALLLGDSALYLCASSLPGAAGQTGELFFGEGSRLTVL.

The CDR3 sequence is CASSPVPGQATYEQYF. CDR3 nucleotide sequence: TGTGCCAGCAGCCCCGTCCCGGGACAGGCCACCTACGAGCAGTACTTC. The V and J genes are TRBV7-2 and TRBJ2-7, with 8 bases identical to TRBD1. With 5 bases clipped from V and 2 bases from J, the junction kept 11 bases outside the gene matches. The CDR3 totals 16 residues. Germline V gives CDR1 SGHTA, CDR2 FQGNSA.

The CDR3 sequence: CASSSKVGTDTQYF. In nucleotides, the CDR3 is TGTGCCAGCAGCTCCAAGGTTGGCACAGATACGCAGTATTTT. The rearrangement uses TRBV7-8 and TRBJ2-3; D gene unclear. V was shortened by 4 bases and J by 1 base, with 9 bases between the two germline ends. CDR1 SGHVS and CDR2 FQNEAQ come from the germline V gene. This CDR3 region has 14 residues.

Only one count was recorded for this clone. CDR3 residues: CASSFFTTGADTQYF. Written as DNA, the CDR3 is TGTGCCAGCAGCTTCTTCACTACAGGGGCAGATACGCAGTATTTT. The rearrangement uses TRBV7-2 and TRBJ2-3, with 7 bases aligning to TRBD1. J was trimmed by 4 bases and V by 3 bases; bases with no gene match: 7. CDR1 SGHTA and CDR2 FQGNSA come from the germline V gene. The CDR3 contains 15 residues.

V is TRBV19 and J is TRBJ2-1, with a weak D call TRBD2 (5 bases). Deletions cut 7 bases from V and 10 bases from J, with 17 bases between. CDR3 length: 13 amino acids. Germline loops: CDR1 LNHDA, CDR2 SQIVND (reference sequence). The CDR3 bases are TGTGCCAGTACTTACGGCGGGTCAGAGGAGCAGTTCTTC. Amino acid sequence: CASTYGGSEEQFF.

The chain employs TRBV19 and TRBJ2-7; 7 bases are a match to TRBD2. CDR1 is LNHDA, CDR2 SQIVND, per germline (reference sequence). V lost 9 bases to trimming and J lost 5 bases; unmatched junction nucleotides: 10. CDR3 length: 13 amino acids. This CDR3 reads CASAWREFHEQYF. The CDR3 DNA sequence: TGTGCCAGCGCCTGGCGGGAGTTTCACGAGCAGTACTTC.

The rearrangement links TRBV5-1 to TRBJ1-1; 8 bases align to TRBD1. The CDR3 is made up of 16 amino acids. The trim removed 0 bases at V and 0 bases at J, leaving 4 bases unmatched. Germline CDR1 and CDR2: SGHRS and YFSETQ. CDR3 sequence: CASSLARDRMNTEAFF. In DNA form, the CDR3 reads TGCGCCAGCAGCTTGGCCCGGGACAGGATGAACACTGAAGCTTTCTTT.

The genes are TRBV4-2 and TRBJ2-5; D is uncertain. Deletions cut 0 bases from V and 6 bases from J, with 5 bases between. CDR3 size: 12 residues. From germline, CDR1 is LGHNA and CDR2 YNFKEQ. The CDR3 sequence is CASSQDEKTQYF. The CDR3 DNA is TGTGCCAGCAGCCAAGATGAGAAGACCCAGTACTTC.

This chain links TRBV11-3 with TRBJ2-3; tentatively, D is TRBD1 (6 bases). Germline CDR1 and CDR2: SGHNT and YENEEA. V shed 3 bases and J shed 4 bases, with 11 bases lying between them. The CDR3 totals 14 residues. DNA for the CDR3: TGTGCCAGCAGCTTGGGCAGGGGATCAGATACGCAGTATTTT. Amino acids: CASSLGRGSDTQYF.

This sequence joins TRBV12-3 or TRBV12-4 and TRBJ2-7, with D hard to call. The CDR3 covers 12 residues. Trimming removed 3 bases from V and 6 bases from J, with 9 bases in between. The CDR3 sequence: CASSFGPGEQYF. The CDR3 coding sequence is TGTGCCAGCAGTTTCGGCCCGGGCGAGCAGTACTTC.

V gene TRBV5-1 combines with J gene TRBJ2-5; D gene ambiguous. In germline, CDR1 is SGHRS, CDR2 YFSETQ. V was trimmed by 3 bases and J by 1 base, leaving 10 bases between them. The CDR3 is made up of 14 amino acids. The DNA of the CDR3 is TGCGCCAGCAGCTCCGGACGGACCCAAGAGACCCAGTACTTC. This translates into CASSSGRTQETQYF.

The chain recombines TRBV24-1 with TRBJ2-2, with 8 bases aligning to TRBD2. CDR1 KGHDR and CDR2 SFDVKD come from the germline V gene. The V and J ends lost 8 bases and 6 bases, in that order; junction bases with no gene match: 10. The CDR3 has 15 amino acids. The CDR3 reads CATTEGLATPGELFF. In DNA form, the CDR3 reads TGTGCCACCACCGAAGGACTAGCTACTCCCGGGGAGCTGTTTTTT.

The rearrangement uses TRBV15 and TRBJ2-7, with D possibly TRBD1 on 6 matching bases. CDR3 length equals 14 residues. Germline CDR1 LNHNV, CDR2 YYDKDF (reference sequence). Trimming took 0 bases from V and 4 from J, leaving 10 bases between them. DNA of the CDR3: TGTGCCACCAGCAGAGACAGGGGAAGATACGAGCAGTACTTC. Protein sequence: CATSRDRGRYEQYF. Full variable domain (outside the CDR3, taken from reference TRBV15 and TRBJ2-7): DAMVIQNPRYQVTQFGKPVTLSCSQTLNHNVMYWYQQKSSQAPKLLFHYYDKDFNNEADTPDNFQSRRPNTSFCFLDIRSPGLGDTAMYLCATSRDRGRYEQYFGPGTRLTVT.

This clone was seen only once. This chain joins TRBV7-3 and TRBJ2-5; no clear D gene. CDR3 length equals 13 residues. Germline V gene lookup returns CDR1 SGHTA and CDR2 FQGTGA. Trimming removed 5 bases at V and 7 bases at J, with 14 bases between. The CDR3 nucleotides read TGTGCCAGCAGCCCCACCTTGTCGGGGACCCAGTACTTC. Translated: CASSPTLSGTQYF.

This chain's CDR3 is CASSLGGTNTDTQYF. CDR3 nucleotide sequence: TGTGCCAGCAGCTTGGGAGGGACTAACACAGATACGCAGTATTTT. The V and J genes are TRBV5-4 and TRBJ2-3; 7 bases line up with TRBD2. This CDR3 comprises 15 residues. CDR1 is SGHNT, CDR2 YYREEE, per germline (reference sequence). V gave up 0 bases and J gave up 2 bases; unmatched junction bases: 3.

The CDR3 protein is CATSVSENQPQHF. CDR3 DNA: TGTGCCACCAGTGTTTCAGAGAATCAGCCCCAGCATTTT. The J gene is TRBJ1-5, the V gene TRBV24-1; no clear D gene. Between the trimmed V and J ends, which lost 5 bases and 4 bases, there was a span of 8 bases. The CDR3 is 13 amino acids. Germline loops: CDR1 KGHDR, CDR2 SFDVKD.

This chain links TRBV3-1 (or the pseudogene TRBV3-2) with TRBJ2-1, with unresolved D. The CDR3 runs to 16 residues. The germline V gene has CDR1 LGHDT and CDR2 YNNKEL (reference sequence). Trimming pared 6 bases from V and 0 bases from J, leaving 15 bases between. The CDR3 sequence: CASSPRGLGSYNEQFF. CDR3 nucleotide sequence: TGTGCCAGCAGTCCCCGTGGATTGGGCTCCTACAATGAGCAGTTCTTC.

The J gene is TRBJ2-7, the V gene TRBV7-3; TRBD2 is a possible D gene (7 bases). V was clipped by 6 bases and J by 9 bases, with 27 bases between them. Germline V gene lookup returns CDR1 SGHTA and CDR2 FQGTGA. The CDR3 has 16 amino acids. CDR3 residues: CASSRNGGAPYAGQYF. The CDR3 DNA sequence: TGTGCCAGCAGTCGAAATGGGGGGGCCCCTTATGCAGGGCAGTACTTC. The full variable domain, rest sourced from reference TRBV7-3 and TRBJ2-7, is GAGVSQTPSNKVTEKGKYVELRCDPISGHTALYWYRQSLGQGPEFLIYFQGTGAADDSGLPNDRFFAVRPEGSVSTLKIQRTERGDSAVYLCASSRNGGAPYAGQYFGPGTRLTVT.

V gene TRBV30 combines with J gene TRBJ2-5; 7 bases are a match to TRBD2. This CDR3 spans 13 amino acids. Germline-derived CDR1 and CDR2 are GTSNPN and SVGIG (reference sequence). The J segment lost 4 bases and the V segment lost 7 bases, leaving 9 bases of the junction unmatched. The CDR3 loop is CAYARGGGETQYF. Here the CDR3 DNA reads TGTGCCTACGCTCGCGGGGGAGGAGAGACCCAGTACTTC.

The J gene is TRBJ2-2, the V gene TRBV19; D gene ambiguous. Trimming pared 6 bases from V and 5 bases from J, leaving 10 bases between. This CDR3 is built from 13 residues. Germline V lookup: CDR1 LNHDA, CDR2 SQIVND (reference sequence). In DNA form, the CDR3 reads TGTGCCAGTAGGCAACTCGCAACCGGGGAGCTGTTTTTT. Protein product: CASRQLATGELFF. The complete variable domain, with remaining parts taken from reference TRBV19 and TRBJ2-2, reads DGGITQSPKYLFRKEGQNVTLSCEQNLNHDAMYWYRQDPGQGLRLIYYSQIVNDFQKGDIAEGYSVSREKKESFPLTVTSAQKNPTAFYLCASRQLATGELFFGEGSRLTVL.

CDR3 in DNA: TGTGCCAGTAGTAGATCAGGAGCAGGCTCCTACAATGAGCAGTTCTTC. Translating it yields CASSRSGAGSYNEQFF. The chain recombines TRBV19 with TRBJ2-1; D unclear. V lost 4 bases to trimming and J lost 0 bases, with 13 bases between them. The CDR3 is 16 residues long. CDR1 is LNHDA and CDR2 is SQIVND in the germline V gene (reference sequence).

The genes are TRBV12-3 or TRBV12-4 and TRBJ1-4; D possibly corresponds to TRBD1 (5 bases). CDR3 length equals 13 residues. V gave up 5 bases and J gave up 8 bases, with 12 bases separating them. DNA of the CDR3: TGTGCCAGCAGTCGGGACTCTGAGGAAAAACTGTTTTTT. Its protein product is CASSRDSEEKLFF.

The chain employs TRBV6-5 and TRBJ2-7; tentatively, D is TRBD1 (5 bases). Germline V lookup: CDR1 MNHEY, CDR2 SVGAGI. The ends were cut back, 7 bases at V and 4 bases at J, with 8 bases in the middle. There are 11 residues in the CDR3. The CDR3 DNA reads TGTGCCAGCACAGGGCTGTACGAGCAGTACTTC. This sequence encodes CASTGLYEQYF.

This clone was observed a handful of times. The V call is TRBV13, the J call TRBJ2-7; 14 bases agree with TRBD2. Germline V gene data show CDR1 as PRHDT and CDR2 as FYEKMQ (reference sequence). The CDR3 contains 15 residues. V gave up 5 bases and J gave up 7 bases; unmatched junction bases: 7. This CDR3 reads CASSPGRTSGGEQYF. CDR3 DNA sequence: TGTGCCAGCAGCCCGGGACGGACTAGCGGGGGGGAGCAGTACTTC.